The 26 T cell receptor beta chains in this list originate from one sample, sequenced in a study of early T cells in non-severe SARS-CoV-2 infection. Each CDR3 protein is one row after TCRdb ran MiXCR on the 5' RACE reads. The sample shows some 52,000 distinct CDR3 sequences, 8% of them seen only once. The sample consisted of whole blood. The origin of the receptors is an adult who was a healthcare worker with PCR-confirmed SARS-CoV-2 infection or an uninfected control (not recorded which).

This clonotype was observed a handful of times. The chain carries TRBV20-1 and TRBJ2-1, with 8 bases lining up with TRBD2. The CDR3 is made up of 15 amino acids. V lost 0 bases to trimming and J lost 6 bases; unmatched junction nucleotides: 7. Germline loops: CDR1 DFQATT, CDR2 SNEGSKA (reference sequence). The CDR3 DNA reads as TGCAGTGCTAGAGATCCGAGCGGGGGTTCCAATGAGCAGTTCTTC. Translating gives CSARDPSGGSNEQFF.

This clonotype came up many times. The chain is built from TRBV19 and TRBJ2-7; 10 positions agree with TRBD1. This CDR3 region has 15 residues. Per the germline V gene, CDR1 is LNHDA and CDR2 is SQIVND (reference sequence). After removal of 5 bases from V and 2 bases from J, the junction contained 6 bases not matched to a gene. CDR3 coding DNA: TGTGCCAGTAGTGCCGGGACAGGGGCCCCCTACGAGCAGTACTTC. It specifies CASSAGTGAPYEQYF.

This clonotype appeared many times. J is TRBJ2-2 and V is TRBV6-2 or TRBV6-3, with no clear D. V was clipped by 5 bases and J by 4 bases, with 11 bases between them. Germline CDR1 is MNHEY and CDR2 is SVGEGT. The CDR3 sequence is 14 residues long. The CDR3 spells CASSRRTGTGELFF. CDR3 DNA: TGTGCCAGCAGTCGGAGAACGGGCACCGGGGAGCTGTTTTTT.

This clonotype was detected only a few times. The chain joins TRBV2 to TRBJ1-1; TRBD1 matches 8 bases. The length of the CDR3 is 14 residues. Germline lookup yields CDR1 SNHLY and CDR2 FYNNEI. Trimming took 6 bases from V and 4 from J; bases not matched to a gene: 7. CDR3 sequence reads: CASSGQGLITEAFF. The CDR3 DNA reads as TGTGCCAGCAGCGGACAGGGACTGATCACTGAAGCTTTCTTT.

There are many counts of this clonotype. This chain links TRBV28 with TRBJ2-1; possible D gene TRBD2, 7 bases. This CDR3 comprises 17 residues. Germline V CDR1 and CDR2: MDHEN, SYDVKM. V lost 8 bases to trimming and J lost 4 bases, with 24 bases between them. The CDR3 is CASLQGVKSGVYNEQFF. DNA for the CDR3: TGTGCCAGCTTACAGGGCGTCAAGAGCGGGGTATACAATGAGCAGTTCTTC.

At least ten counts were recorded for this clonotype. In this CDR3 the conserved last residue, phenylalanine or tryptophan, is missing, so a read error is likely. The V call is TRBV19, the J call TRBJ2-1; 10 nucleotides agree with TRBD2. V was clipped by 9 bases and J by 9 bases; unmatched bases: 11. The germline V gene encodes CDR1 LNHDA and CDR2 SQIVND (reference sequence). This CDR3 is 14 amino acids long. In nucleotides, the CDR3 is TGTGCCAGCCAACAAGCGGGGGGGCCGATTGAGCAGTTCTTG. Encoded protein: CASQQAGGPIEQFL.

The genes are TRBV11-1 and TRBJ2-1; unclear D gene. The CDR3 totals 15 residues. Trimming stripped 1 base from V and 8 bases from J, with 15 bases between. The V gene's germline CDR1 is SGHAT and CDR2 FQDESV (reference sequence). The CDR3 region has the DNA TGTGCCAGCAGCTTAGATTTGCGACTTCCACATGAGCAGTTCTTC. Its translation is CASSLDLRLPHEQFF.

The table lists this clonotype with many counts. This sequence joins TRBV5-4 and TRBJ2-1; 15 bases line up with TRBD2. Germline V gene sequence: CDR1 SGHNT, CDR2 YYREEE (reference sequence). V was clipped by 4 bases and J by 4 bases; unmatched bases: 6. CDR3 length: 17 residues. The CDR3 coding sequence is TGTGCCAGCAGCCCCGGACTAGCGGGGGGGCTATACAATGAGCAGTTCTTC. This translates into CASSPGLAGGLYNEQFF.

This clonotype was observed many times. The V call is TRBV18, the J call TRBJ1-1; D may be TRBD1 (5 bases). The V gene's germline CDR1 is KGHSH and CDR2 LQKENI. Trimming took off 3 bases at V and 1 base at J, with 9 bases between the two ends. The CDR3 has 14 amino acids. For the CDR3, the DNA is TGTGCCAGCTCACCCGACAGTCAGAACACTGAAGCTTTCTTT. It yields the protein CASSPDSQNTEAFF.

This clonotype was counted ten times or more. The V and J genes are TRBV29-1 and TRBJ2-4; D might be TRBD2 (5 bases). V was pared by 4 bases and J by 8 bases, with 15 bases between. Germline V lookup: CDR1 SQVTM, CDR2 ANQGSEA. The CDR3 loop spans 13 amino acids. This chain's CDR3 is CSVAGWTADIQYF. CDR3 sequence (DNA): TGCAGCGTTGCGGGGTGGACGGCGGACATTCAGTACTTC.

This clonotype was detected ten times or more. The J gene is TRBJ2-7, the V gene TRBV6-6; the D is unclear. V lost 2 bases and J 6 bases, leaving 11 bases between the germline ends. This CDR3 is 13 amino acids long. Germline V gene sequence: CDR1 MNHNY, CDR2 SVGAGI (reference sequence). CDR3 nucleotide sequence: TGTGCCAGCAGTTACCGCACTGCTCCCGAGCAGTACTTC. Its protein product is CASSYRTAPEQYF.

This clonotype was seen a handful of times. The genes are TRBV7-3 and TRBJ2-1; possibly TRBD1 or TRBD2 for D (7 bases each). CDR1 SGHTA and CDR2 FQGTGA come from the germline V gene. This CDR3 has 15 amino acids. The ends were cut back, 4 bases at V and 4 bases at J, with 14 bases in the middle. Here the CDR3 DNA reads TGTGCCAGCAGCTCCCAGGGGGGGACTTACAATGAGCAGTTCTTC. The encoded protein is CASSSQGGTYNEQFF.

In DNA, the CDR3 is TGTGCCACCCGGGACCTCCCAAATTCACCCCTCCACTTT. It specifies CATRDLPNSPLHF. The chain couples TRBV2 to TRBJ1-6; perhaps TRBD1 as D (5 bases). This CDR3 is built from 13 residues. The V gene lost 10 bases and the J gene lost 7 bases, with 14 bases spanning the gap. The germline CDR1 and CDR2 sequences are SNHLY and FYNNEI.

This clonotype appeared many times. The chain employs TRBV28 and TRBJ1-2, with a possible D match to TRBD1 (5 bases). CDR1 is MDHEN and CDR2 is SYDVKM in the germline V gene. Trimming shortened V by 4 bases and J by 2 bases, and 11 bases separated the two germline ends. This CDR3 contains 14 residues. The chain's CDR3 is CASSWAGSNYGYTF. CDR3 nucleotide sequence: TGTGCCAGCAGTTGGGCAGGGTCAAACTATGGCTACACCTTC.

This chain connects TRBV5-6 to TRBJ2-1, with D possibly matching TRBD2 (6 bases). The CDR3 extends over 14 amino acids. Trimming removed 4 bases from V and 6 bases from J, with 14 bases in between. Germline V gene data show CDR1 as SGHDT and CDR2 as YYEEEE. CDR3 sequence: CASSLLRTTNEQFF. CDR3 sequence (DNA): TGTGCCAGCAGCCTGCTAAGGACTACCAATGAGCAGTTCTTC.

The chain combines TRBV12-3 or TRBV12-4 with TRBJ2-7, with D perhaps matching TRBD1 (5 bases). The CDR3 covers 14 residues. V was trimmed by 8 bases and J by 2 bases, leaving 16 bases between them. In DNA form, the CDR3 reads TGTGCCAGCCCCGGACCAGGGCATACCTACGAGCAGTACTTC. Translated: CASPGPGHTYEQYF.

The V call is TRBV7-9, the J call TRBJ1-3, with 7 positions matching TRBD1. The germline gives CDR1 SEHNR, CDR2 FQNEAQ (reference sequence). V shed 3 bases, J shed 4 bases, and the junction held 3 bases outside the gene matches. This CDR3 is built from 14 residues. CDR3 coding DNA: TGTGCCAGCAGCTTGGGACAGTGGGGAAACACCATATATTTT. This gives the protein CASSLGQWGNTIYF.

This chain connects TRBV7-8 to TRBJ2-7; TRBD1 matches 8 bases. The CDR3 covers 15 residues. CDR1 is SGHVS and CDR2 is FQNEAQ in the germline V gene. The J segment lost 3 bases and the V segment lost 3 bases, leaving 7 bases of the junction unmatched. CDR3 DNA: TGTGCCAGCAGCTTCCAGCCGGGACAGGTCTACGAGCAGTACTTC. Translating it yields CASSFQPGQVYEQYF. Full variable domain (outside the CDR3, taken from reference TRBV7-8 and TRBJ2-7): GAGVSQSPRYKVAKRGQDVALRCDPISGHVSLFWYQQALGQGPEFLTYFQNEAQLDKSGLPSDRFFAERPEGSVSTLKIQRTQQEDSAVYLCASSFQPGQVYEQYFGPGTRLTVT.

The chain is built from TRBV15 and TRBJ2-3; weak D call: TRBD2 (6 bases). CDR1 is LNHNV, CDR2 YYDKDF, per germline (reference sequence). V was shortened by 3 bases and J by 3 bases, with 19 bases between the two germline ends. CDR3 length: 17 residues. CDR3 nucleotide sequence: TGTGCCACCAGCAGCAGCCTGGAGGGGCGCGGGACAGATACGCAGTATTTT. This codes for CATSSSLEGRGTDTQYF.

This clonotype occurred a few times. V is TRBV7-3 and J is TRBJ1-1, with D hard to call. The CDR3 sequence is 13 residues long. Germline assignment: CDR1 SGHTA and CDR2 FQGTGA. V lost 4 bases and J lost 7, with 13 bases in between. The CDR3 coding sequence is TGTGCCAGCAGCTCTAGCCGGGAAAATGAAGCTTTCTTT. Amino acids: CASSSSRENEAFF.

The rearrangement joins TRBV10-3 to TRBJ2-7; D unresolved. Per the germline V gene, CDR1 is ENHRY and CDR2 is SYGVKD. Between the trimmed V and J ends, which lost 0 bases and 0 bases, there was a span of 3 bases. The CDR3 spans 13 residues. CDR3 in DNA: TGTGCCATCAGTGAGTCTGACTCCTACGAGCAGTACTTC. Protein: CAISESDSYEQYF.

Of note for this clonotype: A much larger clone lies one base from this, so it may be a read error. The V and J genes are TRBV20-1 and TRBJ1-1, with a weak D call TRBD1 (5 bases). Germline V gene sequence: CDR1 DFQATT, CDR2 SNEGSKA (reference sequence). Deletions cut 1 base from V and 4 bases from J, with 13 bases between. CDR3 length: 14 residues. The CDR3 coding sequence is TGCAGTGCTAGAGTCCCTAGGGGCGGCACTGAAGCTTTCTTT. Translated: CSARVPRGGTEAFF.

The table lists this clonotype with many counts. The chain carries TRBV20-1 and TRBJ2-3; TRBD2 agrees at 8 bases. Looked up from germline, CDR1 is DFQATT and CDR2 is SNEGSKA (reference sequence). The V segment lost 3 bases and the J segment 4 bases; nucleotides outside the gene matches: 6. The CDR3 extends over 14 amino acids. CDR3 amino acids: CSASGGASADTQYF. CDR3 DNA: TGCAGTGCTAGCGGGGGGGCCTCGGCAGATACGCAGTATTTT.

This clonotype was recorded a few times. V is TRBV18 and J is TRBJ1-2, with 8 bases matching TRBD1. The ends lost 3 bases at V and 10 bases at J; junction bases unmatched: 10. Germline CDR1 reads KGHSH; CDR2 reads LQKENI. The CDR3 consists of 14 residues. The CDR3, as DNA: TGTGCCAGCTCACCTCCGGGACAGGCCCATACCTACACCTTC. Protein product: CASSPPGQAHTYTF.

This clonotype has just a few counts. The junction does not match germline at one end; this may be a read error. The CDR3, as DNA: TGTGCTAGCAGCTTAGACAGGGCGGGGAATGAGCAGTTCTTC. As protein: CASSLDRAGNEQFF. This chain joins TRBV7-7 and TRBJ2-1; D possibly corresponds to TRBD1 (7 bases). From germline, CDR1 is SSHAT and CDR2 FNYEAQ (reference sequence). This CDR3 is 14 amino acids long. The full variable domain, rest sourced from reference TRBV7-7 and TRBJ2-1, is GAGVSQSPRYKVTKRGQDVTLRCDPISSHATLYWYQQALGQGPEFLTYFNYEAQPDKSGLPSDRFSAERPEGSISTLTIQRTEQRDSAMYRCASSLDRAGNEQFFGPGTRLTVL.

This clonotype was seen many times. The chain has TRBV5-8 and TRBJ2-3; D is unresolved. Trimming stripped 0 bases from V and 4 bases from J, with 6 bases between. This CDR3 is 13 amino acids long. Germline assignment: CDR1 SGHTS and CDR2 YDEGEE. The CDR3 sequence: CASSLASPDTQYF. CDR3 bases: TGTGCCAGCAGCTTGGCTTCCCCAGATACGCAGTATTTT.